These T cell receptor beta chains were read from a single sample in a study of T cells in Graves' hyperthyroidism and ophthalmopathy. Each CDR3 protein is one row after TCRdb ran MiXCR on the multiplex PCR reads. The sample holds a few hundred thousand distinct CDR3 sequences, approximately 14% seen once. Sequenced input: blood. These receptors all come from a woman aged 25 to 39 with Graves' hyperthyroidism. The CDR3 runs from the conserved cysteine through the conserved F or W. The order of the fields is V gene, D gene, clone size, J gene, CDR3 protein, CDR3 DNA. A D gene is named only where the DNA matches it firmly. Not all rows give a size; the values are once, few, many and, for expanded clones, a class.

TRBV5-8	.	.	TRBJ2-1	CASSLVQSSHNEQFF	TGTGCCAGCAGCTTGGTTCAGAGCTCTCACAATGAGCAGTTCTTC
TRBV7-6	.	.	TRBJ2-3	CASSLEGPDTQYF	TGTGCCAGCAGCCTCGAGGGCCCAGATACGCAGTATTTT
TRBV27	.	few	TRBJ2-1	CASSLQRGNEQFF	TGTGCCAGCAGTTTGCAGCGAGGAAATGAGCAGTTCTTC
TRBV6-1	.	.	TRBJ1-2	CASSKGLTSAYGYTF	TGTGCCAGCAGTAAGGGACTGACCTCTGCGTATGGCTACACCTTC
TRBV7-9	.	.	TRBJ1-2	CASGQTAAGSYTF	TGTGCCAGCGGCCAGACCGCGGCCGGGAGCTACACCTTC
TRBV20-1	.	few	TRBJ2-1	CSASGSNLHNEQFF	TGCAGTGCTTCCGGGTCAAACCTCCACAATGAGCAGTTCTTC
TRBV20-1	.	.	TRBJ2-1	CSARDPGTMSGDFEQFF	TGCAGTGCTAGAGATCCCGGGACAATGAGTGGGGACTTTGAGCAGTTCTTC
TRBV12-3/TRBV12-4	.	.	TRBJ2-2	CASSPDSTNTGELFF	TGTGCCAGCAGCCCAGACAGCACGAACACCGGGGAGCTGTTTTTT
TRBV2	.	.	TRBJ1-5	CASRGELWQPQHF	TGTGCCAGCAGAGGGGAACTCTGGCAGCCCCAGCATTTT
TRBV24-1	TRBD2	.	TRBJ2-2	CATRGTSGRLGAGELFF	TGTGCCACCAGGGGGACTAGCGGGAGGTTAGGGGCCGGGGAGCTGTTTTTT
TRBV7-3	.	.	TRBJ2-1	CASSSTGGSYNEQLF	TGTGCCAGCAGCTCCACTGGGGGGTCCTACAATGAGCAGTTATTC
TRBV6-2/TRBV6-3	.	few	TRBJ2-2	CASSEDYGELFF	TGTGCCAGCAGCGAGGACTACGGGGAGCTGTTTTTT
TRBV5-1	TRBD2	many	TRBJ2-1	CASSSTSRINEQFF	TGCGCCAGCAGCTCGACTAGCAGGATAAATGAGCAGTTCTTC
TRBV6-5	.	.	TRBJ1-5	CASSYSRQFNQPQHF	TGTGCCAGCAGTTACTCGAGACAGTTCAATCAGCCCCAGCATTTT
TRBV20-1	TRBD2	.	TRBJ2-1	CSAILAGVGNEQFF	TGCAGTGCTATCCTCGCGGGAGTGGGGAATGAGCAGTTCTTC
TRBV20-1	.	many	TRBJ2-7	CSASDQFLREQYF	TGCAGTGCTAGCGACCAATTCCTCCGGGAGCAGTACTTC
TRBV5-1	.	.	TRBJ1-5	CASSLFGAESPPQHF	TGCGCCAGCAGCTTGTTCGGAGCCGAAAGTCCGCCCCAGCATTTT
TRBV28	.	many	TRBJ2-5	CASSFSGRTSETQYF	TGTGCCAGCAGTTTTTCAGGGCGGACATCAGAGACCCAGTACTTC
TRBV14	TRBD2	.	TRBJ2-1	CASSHILLAGGPNGQFF	TGTGCCAGCAGCCACATTCTTCTAGCGGGAGGGCCGAATGGGCAGTTCTTC
TRBV20-1	.	once	TRBJ2-2	CSARTQGDTGELFF	TGCAGTGCTAGGACGCAGGGCGACACCGGGGAGCTGTTTTTT
TRBV18	TRBD1	many	TRBJ1-5	CASSSGTGVQPQHF	TGTGCCAGCTCGTCCGGGACAGGGGTTCAGCCCCAGCATTTT
TRBV5-1	.	many	TRBJ2-1	CASSLDGDNEQFF	TGCGCCAGCAGCTTGGACGGGGACAATGAGCAGTTCTTC
TRBV20-1	.	many	TRBJ1-2	CSARAPGNYGYTF	TGCAGTGCTAGAGCGCCAGGGAACTATGGCTACACCTTC
TRBV5-1	.	many	TRBJ1-1	CASSLAAGARFTEAFF	TGCGCCAGCAGCTTGGCCGCGGGGGCGCGTTTCACTGAAGCTTTCTTT
TRBV5-1	TRBD1	many	TRBJ2-7	CASSLATGGNEQYF	TGCGCCAGCAGCTTGGCTACAGGGGGTAACGAGCAGTACTTC
TRBV27	TRBD2	many	TRBJ2-1	CASSPGLARAYNEQFF	TGTGCCAGCAGTCCGGGACTAGCGAGGGCATACAATGAGCAGTTCTTC
TRBV20-1	.	many	TRBJ2-7	CSARDEVEQYF	TGCAGTGCTAGAGATGAGGTCGAGCAGTACTTC
TRBV6-1	TRBD1	few	TRBJ1-1	CASRTGPLVPEAFF	TGTGCCAGCCGGACAGGTCCGCTTGTTCCTGAAGCTTTCTTT
TRBV7-8	TRBD1	many	TRBJ2-7	CASSFLPWTGSSYEQYF	TGTGCCAGCAGCTTTCTCCCTTGGACAGGGAGCTCCTACGAGCAGTACTTC
TRBV7-9	.	few	TRBJ2-2	CASRGLESGELFF	TGTGCCAGCAGGGGTTTGGAGTCCGGGGAGCTGTTTTTT
TRBV27	.	.	TRBJ2-7	CASSYQRSSYEQYF	TGTGCCAGCAGTTACCAGCGGAGTTCCTACGAGCAGTACTTC
TRBV18	.	.	TRBJ2-1	CASSPKLADNEQFF	TGTGCCAGCTCACCAAAACTAGCAGACAATGAGCAGTTCTTC
TRBV12-5	.	few	TRBJ2-3	CASSDQRDTQYF	TGTGCTAGTAGTGACCAGAGGGATACGCAGTATTTT
TRBV15	TRBD1	.	TRBJ2-5	CATKGQNKETQYF	TGTGCCACCAAGGGACAGAACAAAGAGACCCAGTACTTC
TRBV4-3	TRBD1	many	TRBJ1-1	CASSLTGGWTEAFF	TGCGCCAGCAGCCTAACAGGGGGATGGACTGAAGCTTTCTTT
TRBV4-3	.	.	TRBJ2-7	CASIPDYPNSYEQYF	TGCGCCAGCATCCCGGACTACCCCAACTCCTACGAGCAGTACTTC
TRBV11-2	TRBD2	.	TRBJ2-7	CASSSVPGLAGVYEQYF	TGTGCCAGCAGCTCGGTCCCGGGACTAGCGGGAGTCTACGAGCAGTACTTC
TRBV6-1	.	many	TRBJ2-1	CASRPPSISGYNEQFF	TGTGCCAGCCGCCCCCCCTCGATTAGCGGCTACAATGAGCAGTTCTTC
TRBV11-3	.	many	TRBJ2-2	CASSSTVNTGELFF	TGTGCCAGCAGCTCGACAGTGAACACCGGGGAGCTGTTTTTT
TRBV9	.	.	TRBJ1-1	CASSVGPPLEAFF	TGTGCCAGCAGCGTAGGCCCCCCCCTTGAAGCTTTCTTT
TRBV10-2	TRBD2	few	TRBJ2-1	CASSLGGGIEQFF	TGCGCCAGCAGTCTCGGGGGGGGGATCGAGCAGTTCTTC
TRBV9	.	many	TRBJ2-3	CASSVASGTDTQYF	TGTGCCAGCAGCGTAGCAAGCGGCACAGATACGCAGTATTTT
TRBV19	.	few	TRBJ1-1	CASSIDKTNTEAFF	TGTGCCAGTAGTATAGATAAAACGAACACTGAAGCTTTCTTT
TRBV7-9	.	.	TRBJ2-3	CASSPKGPDTQYF	TGTGCCAGCAGTCCGAAGGGGCCAGATACGCAGTATTTT
TRBV4-1	TRBD1	.	TRBJ1-6	CASSRTDRDNSPLHF	TGCGCCAGCAGCCGGACCGACAGGGACAATTCACCCCTCCACTTT
TRBV20-1	.	many	TRBJ1-5	CSAASRAGNQPQHF	TGCAGTGCTGCCAGTCGGGCAGGGAATCAGCCCCAGCATTTT
TRBV29-1	TRBD1	.	TRBJ1-2	CSVEKAGTGDGYTF	TGCAGCGTTGAAAAGGCGGGGACAGGGGACGGCTACACCTTC
TRBV12-3/TRBV12-4	.	many	TRBJ2-1	CASSPWDNNEQFF	TGTGCCAGCAGCCCCTGGGACAACAATGAGCAGTTCTTC
TRBV29-1	.	many	TRBJ2-3	CSGSGGLDTQYF	TGCAGCGGGAGCGGAGGATTAGATACGCAGTATTTT
TRBV5-1	.	few	TRBJ2-7	CASSGGTNTYEQYF	TGCGCCAGCAGCGGGGGGACAAATACCTACGAGCAGTACTTC